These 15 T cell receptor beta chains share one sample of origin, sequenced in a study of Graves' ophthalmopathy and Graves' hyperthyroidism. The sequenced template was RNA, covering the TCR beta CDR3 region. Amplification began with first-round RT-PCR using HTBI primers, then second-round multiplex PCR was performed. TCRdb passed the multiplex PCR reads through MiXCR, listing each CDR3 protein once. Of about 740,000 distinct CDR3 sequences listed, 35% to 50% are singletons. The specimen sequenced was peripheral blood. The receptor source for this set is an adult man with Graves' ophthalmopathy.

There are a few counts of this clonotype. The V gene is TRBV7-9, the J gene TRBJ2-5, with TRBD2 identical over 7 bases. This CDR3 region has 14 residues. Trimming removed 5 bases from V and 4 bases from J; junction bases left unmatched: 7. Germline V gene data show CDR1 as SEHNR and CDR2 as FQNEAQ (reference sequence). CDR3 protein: CASSPGGGLETQYF. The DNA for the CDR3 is TGTGCCAGCAGCCCTGGGGGGGGATTAGAGACCCAGTACTTC.

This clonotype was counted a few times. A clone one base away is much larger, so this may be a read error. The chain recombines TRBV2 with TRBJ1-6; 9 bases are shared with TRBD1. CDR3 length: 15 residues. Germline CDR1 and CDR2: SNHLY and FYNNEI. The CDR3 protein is CAGSESGTGNSPLHF. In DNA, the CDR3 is TGTGCCGGCAGTGAATCTGGGACAGGGAATTCACCCCTCCACTTT. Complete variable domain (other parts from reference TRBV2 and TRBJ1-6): EPEVTQTPSHQVTQMGQEVILRCVPISNHLYFYWYRQILGQKVEFLVSFYNNEISEKSEIFDDQFSVERPDGSNFTLKIRSTKLEDSAMYFCAGSESGTGNSPLHFGNGTRLTVT.

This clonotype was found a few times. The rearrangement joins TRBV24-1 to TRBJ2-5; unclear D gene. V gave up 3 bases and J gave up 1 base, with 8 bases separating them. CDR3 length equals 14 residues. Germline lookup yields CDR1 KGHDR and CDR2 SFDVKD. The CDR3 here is CATSDGRSQETQYF. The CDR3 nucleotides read TGTGCCACCAGTGATGGACGGTCCCAAGAGACCCAGTACTTC.

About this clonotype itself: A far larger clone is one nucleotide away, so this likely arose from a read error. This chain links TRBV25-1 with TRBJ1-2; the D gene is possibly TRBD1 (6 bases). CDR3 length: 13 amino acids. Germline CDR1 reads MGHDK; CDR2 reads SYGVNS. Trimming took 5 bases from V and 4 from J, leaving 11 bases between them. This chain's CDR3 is CASSPTGIYGYTF. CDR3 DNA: TGTGCCAGCAGTCCCACAGGGATCTATGGCTACACCTTC.

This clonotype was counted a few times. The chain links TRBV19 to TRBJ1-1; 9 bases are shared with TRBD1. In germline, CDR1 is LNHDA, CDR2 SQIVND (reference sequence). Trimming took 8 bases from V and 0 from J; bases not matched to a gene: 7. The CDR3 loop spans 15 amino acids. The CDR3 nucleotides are TGTGCCAGTTCCGGGACAGGGCGTATGAACACTGAAGCTTTCTTT. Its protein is CASSGTGRMNTEAFF.

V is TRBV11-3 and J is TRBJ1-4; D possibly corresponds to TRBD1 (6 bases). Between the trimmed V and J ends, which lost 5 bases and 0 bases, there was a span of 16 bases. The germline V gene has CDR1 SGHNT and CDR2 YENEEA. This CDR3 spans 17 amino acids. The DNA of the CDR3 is TGTGCCAGCAGCCATGGGGGGCGGAGTTCAACTAATGAAAAACTGTTTTTT. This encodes CASSHGGRSSTNEKLFF.

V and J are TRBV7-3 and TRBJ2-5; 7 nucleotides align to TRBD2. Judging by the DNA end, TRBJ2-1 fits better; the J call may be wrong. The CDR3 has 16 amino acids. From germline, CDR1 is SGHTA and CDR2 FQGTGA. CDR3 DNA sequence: TGTGCCAGCAGCTTAACGTCTCCGCGGGGGAACAATGAGCAGTTCTTC. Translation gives CASSLTSPRGNNEQFF.

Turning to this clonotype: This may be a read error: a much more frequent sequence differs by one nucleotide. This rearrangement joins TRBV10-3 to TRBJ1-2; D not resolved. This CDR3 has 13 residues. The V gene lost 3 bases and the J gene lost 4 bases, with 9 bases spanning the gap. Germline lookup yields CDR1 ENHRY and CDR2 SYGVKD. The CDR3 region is CAISEGEGYGYTF. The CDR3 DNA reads TGTGCCATCAGTGAAGGAGAGGGCTATGGCTACACCTTC.

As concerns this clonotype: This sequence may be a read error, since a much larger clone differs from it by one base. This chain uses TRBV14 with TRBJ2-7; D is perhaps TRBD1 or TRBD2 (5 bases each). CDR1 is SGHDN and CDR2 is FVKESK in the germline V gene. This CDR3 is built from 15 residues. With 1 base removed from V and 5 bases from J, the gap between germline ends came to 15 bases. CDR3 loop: CASSQGRGRAHEQYF. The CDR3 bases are TGTGCCAGCAGCCAAGGTCGGGGCAGGGCCCACGAGCAGTACTTC.

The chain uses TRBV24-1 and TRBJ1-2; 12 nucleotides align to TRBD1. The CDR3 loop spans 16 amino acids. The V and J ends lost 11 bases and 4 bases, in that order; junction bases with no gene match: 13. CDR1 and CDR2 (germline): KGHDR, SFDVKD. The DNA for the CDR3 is TGTGCCAGCAGCCCGGCCGGGACAGGGGGCCCCTATGGCTACACCTTC. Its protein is CASSPAGTGGPYGYTF.

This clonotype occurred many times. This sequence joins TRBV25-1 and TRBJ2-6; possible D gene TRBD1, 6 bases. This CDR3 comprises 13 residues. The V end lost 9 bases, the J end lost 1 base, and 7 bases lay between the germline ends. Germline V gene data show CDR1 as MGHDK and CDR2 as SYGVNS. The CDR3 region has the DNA TGTGCCAGAACAGGGTCTGGGGCCAACGTCCTGACTTTC. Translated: CARTGSGANVLTF.

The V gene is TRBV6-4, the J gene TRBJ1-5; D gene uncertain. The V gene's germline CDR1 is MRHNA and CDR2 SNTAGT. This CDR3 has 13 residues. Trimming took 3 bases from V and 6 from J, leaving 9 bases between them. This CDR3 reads CASSENSGQPQHF. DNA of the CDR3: TGTGCCAGCAGTGAAAATTCGGGTCAGCCCCAGCATTTT.

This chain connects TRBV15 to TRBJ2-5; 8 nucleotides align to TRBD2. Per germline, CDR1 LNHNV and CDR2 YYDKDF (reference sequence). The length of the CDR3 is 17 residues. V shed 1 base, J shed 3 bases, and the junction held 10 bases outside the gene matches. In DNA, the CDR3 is TGTGCCACCAGCAGAGTTGCGGGGGGAAATAGAAAAGAGACCCAGTACTTC. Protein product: CATSRVAGGNRKETQYF.

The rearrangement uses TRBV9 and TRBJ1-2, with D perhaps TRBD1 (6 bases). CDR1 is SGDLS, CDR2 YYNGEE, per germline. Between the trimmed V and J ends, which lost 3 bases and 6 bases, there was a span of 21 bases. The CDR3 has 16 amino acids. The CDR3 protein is CASSGRASARGHGYTF. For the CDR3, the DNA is TGTGCCAGCAGCGGCCGAGCTTCAGCCCGGGGGCATGGCTACACCTTC.

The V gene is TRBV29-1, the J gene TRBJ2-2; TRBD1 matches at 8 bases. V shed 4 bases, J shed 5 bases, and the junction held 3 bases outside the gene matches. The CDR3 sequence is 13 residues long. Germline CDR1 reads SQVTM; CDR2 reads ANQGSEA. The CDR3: CSVGRGHTGELFF. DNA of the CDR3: TGCAGCGTTGGCAGGGGGCATACCGGGGAGCTGTTTTTT.